This T cell receptor (beta chain) was identified in a study of blood T cell repertoires in COVID-19. Overall study context: From the United States, Italy and Spain came samples of acute and convalescent COVID-19. In each case, the material was cDNA or gDNA derived from T cells, B-cell-depleted T cells, or PBMCs.

Under the authors' procedure: Amplifying reference gene primers gave estimates of nucleated cell counts. The assay was immunoSEQ multiplex PCR, and TCRdb's table has in-frame clones only and misses some. The V and J calls and clone size were taken over from that table, and D and trimming were inferred from the DNA. The repertoire holds over 50,000 clones, around 87% seen once, with about 6.8% in the top ten. The CDR3 is 14 residues long. Sample: peripheral blood. This chain joins TRBV21-1 and TRBJ1-1; the table's D call, TRBD1, was not checked against the DNA. TRBV21-1 is a listed pseudogene. The receptor was isolated from a man in his fifties or sixties with acute or convalescent COVID-19. CDR3: CASSHRGGNTEAFF. CDR3 DNA sequence: TGTGCCAGCAGCCACAGGGGAGGGAACACTGAAGCTTTCTTT.